This T cell receptor (beta chain) stems from a study of healthy donors' naive CD4 and CD8 T cells. CDR1 and CDR2 from the germline V gene are SQVTM and ANQGSEA. The CDR3 totals 13 residues. The V gene lost 1 base and the J gene lost 4 bases, with 11 bases spanning the gap. A linear amplification protocol produced the TCR libraries from 500 ng of total RNA. TCRdb re-derived calls from the reads in MiXCR, one entry per CDR3 protein. The sample has about 180,000 distinct CDR3 sequences, over 60% seen once. This chain joins TRBV29-1 and TRBJ2-7; the D is unclear. Sequenced input: naive CD4+ and CD8+ T cells sorted from blood, pooled from several donors. The clonotype originates from a pool of human donors in good health; the sample pools cells from several healthy donors. The CDR3 region is CSVEVELGYEQYF. DNA of the CDR3: TGCAGCGTTGAAGTAGAACTGGGATACGAGCAGTACTTC.